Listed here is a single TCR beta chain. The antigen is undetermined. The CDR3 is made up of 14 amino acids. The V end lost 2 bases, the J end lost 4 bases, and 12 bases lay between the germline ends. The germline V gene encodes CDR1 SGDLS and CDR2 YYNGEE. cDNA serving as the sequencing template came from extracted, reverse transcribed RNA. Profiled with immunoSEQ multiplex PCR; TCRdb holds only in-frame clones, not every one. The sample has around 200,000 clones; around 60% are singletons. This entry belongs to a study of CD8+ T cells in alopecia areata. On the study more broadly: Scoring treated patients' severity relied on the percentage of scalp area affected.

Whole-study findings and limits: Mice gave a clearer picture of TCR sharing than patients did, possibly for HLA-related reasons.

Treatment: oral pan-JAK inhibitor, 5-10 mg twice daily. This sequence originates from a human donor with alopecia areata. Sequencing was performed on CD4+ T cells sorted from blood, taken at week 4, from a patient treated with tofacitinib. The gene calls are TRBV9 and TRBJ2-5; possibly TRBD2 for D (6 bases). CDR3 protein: CASSVRGISETQYF. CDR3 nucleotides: TGTGCCAGCAGCGTCCGCGGGATTTCAGAGACCCAGTACTTC.